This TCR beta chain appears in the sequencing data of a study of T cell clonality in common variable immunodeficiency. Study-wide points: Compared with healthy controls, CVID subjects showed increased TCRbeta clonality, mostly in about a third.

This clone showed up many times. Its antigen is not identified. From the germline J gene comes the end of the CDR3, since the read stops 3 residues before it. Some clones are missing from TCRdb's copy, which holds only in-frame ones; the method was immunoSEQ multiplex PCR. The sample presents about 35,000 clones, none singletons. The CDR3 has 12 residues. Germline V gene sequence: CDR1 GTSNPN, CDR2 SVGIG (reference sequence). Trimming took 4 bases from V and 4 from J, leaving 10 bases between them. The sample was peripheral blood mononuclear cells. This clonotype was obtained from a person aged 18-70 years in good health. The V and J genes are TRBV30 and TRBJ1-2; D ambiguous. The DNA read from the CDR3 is TGTGCCTGGAAGGGTAGGGTCTATGGC. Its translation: CAWKGRVYG. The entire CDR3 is CAWKGRVYGYTF.